This entry lists 13 T cell receptor beta chains sequenced from one sample in a study of OX40 agonist ivuxolimab in advanced cancers. TCRdb keeps only in-frame clones here, not all; method: immunoSEQ multiplex PCR. The sample contains 15,000 to 20,000 clones, 55% to 75% of which appear only once. Sequenced material: CD4+ or CD8+ T cells sorted from blood, taken in a trial of the OX40 agonist ivuxolimab. These receptors were obtained from an adult with an advanced solid tumor such as melanoma, head and neck, liver or kidney cancer.

The chain has TRBV5-4 and TRBJ1-1; TRBD1 is a possible D gene (5 bases). The CDR3 runs 12 residues. Germline CDR1 reads SGHNT; CDR2 reads YYREEE (reference sequence). The ends were cut back, 3 bases at V and 10 bases at J, with 13 bases in the middle. CDR3: CASSWQGGRAFF. The CDR3 nucleotides are TGTGCCAGCAGCTGGCAGGGAGGACGAGCTTTCTTT.

This rearrangement joins TRBV7-8 to TRBJ2-7, with D unclear. The CDR3 length is 15 residues. With 0 bases removed from V and 0 bases from J, the gap between germline ends came to 9 bases. Germline V gene data show CDR1 as SGHVS and CDR2 as FQNEAQ. The CDR3 coding sequence is TGTGCCAGCAGCTTAGCGGGCGGAAGCTCCTACGAGCAGTACTTC. It codes for CASSLAGGSSYEQYF.

V usage is TRBV9 and J usage is TRBJ2-5; no reliable D call. The CDR3 totals 13 residues. V was pared by 1 base and J by 2 bases, with 6 bases between. Germline V gives CDR1 SGDLS, CDR2 YYNGEE. CDR3 sequence: CASSVTSQETQYF. The CDR3 DNA reads as TGTGCCAGCAGCGTAACCAGTCAAGAGACCCAGTACTTC.

On this clone: Additional DNA sequences in this sample encode the identical CDR3. The CDR3: CASSWGGYEQYF. In DNA, the CDR3 is TGTGCCAGCTCTTGGGGGGGCTACGAGCAGTACTTC. The rearrangement uses TRBV28 and TRBJ2-7; 7 bases line up with TRBD2. Germline V gene lookup returns CDR1 MDHEN and CDR2 SYDVKM. The CDR3 runs to 12 residues. J lost 3 bases, V lost 8 bases, and 4 bases had no gene match.

The V call is TRBV27, the J call TRBJ2-7; TRBD1 agrees at 8 bases. The CDR3 is 16 amino acids. The trim removed 3 bases at V and 3 bases at J, leaving 10 bases unmatched. The germline gives CDR1 MNHEY, CDR2 SMNVEV (reference sequence). DNA of the CDR3: TGTGCCAGCAGTTTTCCCTTCCGGGACAGGCTCTACGAGCAGTACTTC. Protein: CASSFPFRDRLYEQYF.

V is TRBV7-2 and J is TRBJ2-3; 7 nucleotides match TRBD2. The CDR3 extends over 15 amino acids. Germline CDR1 and CDR2: SGHTA and FQGNSA. V lost 4 bases and J lost 4; bases outside the gene matches: 8. CDR3 region: CASSSSGGGADTQYF. Written as DNA, the CDR3 is TGTGCCAGCAGCTCCTCGGGGGGAGGGGCAGATACGCAGTATTTT. The whole variable domain, filled in from reference TRBV7-2 and TRBJ2-3, reads GAGVSQSPSNKVTEKGKDVELRCDPISGHTALYWYRQSLGQGLEFLIYFQGNSAPDKSGLPSDRFSAERTGGSVSTLTIQRTQQEDSAVYLCASSSSGGGADTQYFGPGTRLTVL.

J is TRBJ2-2 and V is TRBV7-6, with 8 bases lining up with TRBD2. This CDR3 has 14 residues. Looked up from germline, CDR1 is SGHVS and CDR2 is FNYEAQ. V lost 2 bases, J lost 7 bases, and 3 bases stayed unmatched. CDR3: CASSLTGGLGELFF. As DNA, the CDR3 is TGTGCCAGCAGCTTAACGGGGGGGCTCGGGGAGCTGTTTTTT.

CDR3 DNA: TGTGCCAGCAGTGAGACCCGGACGAGGGTGGAGCAGTACTTC. Residues: CASSETRTRVEQYF. V and J are TRBV28 and TRBJ2-7, with TRBD2 as a possible D gene (5 bases). CDR1 is MDHEN and CDR2 is SYDVKM in the germline V gene. The CDR3 loop spans 14 amino acids. Trimming took 5 bases from V and 7 from J, leaving 18 bases between them.

V and J are TRBV28 and TRBJ1-6; D is undetermined. There are 14 residues in the CDR3. Germline V gene sequence: CDR1 MDHEN, CDR2 SYDVKM. V gave up 6 bases and J gave up 10 bases, with 16 bases separating them. This CDR3 reads CASSPHLSTSPLHF. CDR3 bases: TGTGCCAGCAGCCCTCATTTATCGACCTCACCCCTCCACTTT.

The chain employs TRBV6-6 and TRBJ2-1, with D hard to call. The V gene's germline CDR1 is MNHNY and CDR2 SVGAGI (reference sequence). With 0 bases removed from V and 3 bases from J, the gap between germline ends came to 9 bases. The CDR3 sequence is 15 residues long. The CDR3 region is CASSYSEPYYNEQFF. CDR3 nucleotides: TGTGCCAGCAGTTACTCGGAGCCTTACTACAATGAGCAGTTCTTC.

The chain couples TRBV5-1 to TRBJ2-3; no clear D. In germline, CDR1 is SGHRS, CDR2 YFSETQ. The CDR3 has 12 residues. Trimming took 4 bases from V and 2 from J, leaving 5 bases between them. CDR3: CASSEHTDTQYF. DNA for the CDR3: TGCGCCAGCAGCGAGCACACAGATACGCAGTATTTT.

In this sample, this clone turned up once. The V and J genes are TRBV5-6 and TRBJ1-6; tentative D call: TRBD1 (5 bases). Germline loops: CDR1 SGHDT, CDR2 YYEEEE. The CDR3 runs 15 residues. The V end was cut by 3 bases, the J end by 5 bases, with 12 bases between. The CDR3 protein is CASSWGTGNNSPLHF. Here the CDR3 DNA reads TGTGCCAGCAGCTGGGGGACGGGAAATAATTCACCCCTCCACTTT.

This chain connects TRBV25-1 to TRBJ1-2; TRBD1 is a possible D gene (6 bases). Germline values: CDR1 MGHDK, CDR2 SYGVNS. This CDR3 region has 12 residues. V was trimmed by 8 bases and J by 7 bases, leaving 14 bases between them. The CDR3: CASSSYRVGYTF. As DNA, the CDR3 is TGTGCCAGCTCGTCGTACAGGGTTGGCTACACCTTC.